This record looks at one T cell receptor (beta chain) sequence and its context. Its target antigen remains unknown. The input lacks base qualities; no much larger clone sits a single base away. The entry originates in a study of control samples from healthy donors and cancer patients (dated by TCRdb to between 2020 and 2021). Trimming takes 2 bases from V and 10 bases from J, and the germline ends sit 13 bases apart. Via the germline V gene (reference sequence), CDR1 is SGHNT and CDR2 YYREEE. The CDR3 covers 13 residues, taking in both the cysteine and the phenylalanine. The kept DNA is CDR3 alone, 39 bases in frame from the first base. The method behind the library was the immunoSEQ multiplex PCR assay. The clones in this table, taken by TCRdb from immuneACCESS, are in-frame only. Not every clone is retained; where verified, under half of the shortfall comes from an unresolved V gene, and the cause of the rest is unknown. This sample comprises some 200,000 clones, roughly 93% of them detected only once. The top ten clones comprise around 1.6% of the sample.

The specimen was blood. Here the chain combines TRBV5-4 and TRBJ2-1; the D gene is unclear. The sequence came from a man in his late teens or twenties in good health. The CDR3 region: CASSFVLREEQFF. In nucleotide form, the sequence is TGTGCCAGCAGCTTCGTCCTACGCGAAGAGCAGTTCTTC.